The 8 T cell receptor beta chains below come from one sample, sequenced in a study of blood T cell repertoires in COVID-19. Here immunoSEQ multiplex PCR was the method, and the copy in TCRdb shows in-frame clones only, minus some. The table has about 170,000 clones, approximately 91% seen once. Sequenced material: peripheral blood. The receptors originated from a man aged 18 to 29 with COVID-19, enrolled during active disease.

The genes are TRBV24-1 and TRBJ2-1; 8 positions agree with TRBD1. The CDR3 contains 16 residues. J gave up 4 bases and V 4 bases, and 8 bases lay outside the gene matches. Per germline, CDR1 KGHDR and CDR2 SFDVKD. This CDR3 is CATSDPDRVPYNEQFF. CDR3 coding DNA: TGTGCCACCAGTGACCCGGACAGGGTTCCTTACAATGAGCAGTTCTTC.

The chain's CDR3 is CASSSYRADEQFF. The CDR3 DNA reads as TGTGCCAGCAGCTCGTACAGGGCGGATGAGCAGTTCTTC. The rearrangement joins TRBV7-3 to TRBJ2-1; maybe TRBD1 (6 bases). Germline CDR1 reads SGHTA; CDR2 reads FQGTGA. Trimming cost V 4 bases and J 8 bases, with 12 bases left between them. This CDR3 has 13 residues.

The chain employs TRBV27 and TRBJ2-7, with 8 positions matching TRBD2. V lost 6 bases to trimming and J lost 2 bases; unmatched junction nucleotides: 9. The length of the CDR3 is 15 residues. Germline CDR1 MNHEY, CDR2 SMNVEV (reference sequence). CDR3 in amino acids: CASRIFRGGPYEQYF. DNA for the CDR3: TGTGCCAGCAGGATCTTCCGGGGGGGCCCCTACGAGCAGTACTTC.

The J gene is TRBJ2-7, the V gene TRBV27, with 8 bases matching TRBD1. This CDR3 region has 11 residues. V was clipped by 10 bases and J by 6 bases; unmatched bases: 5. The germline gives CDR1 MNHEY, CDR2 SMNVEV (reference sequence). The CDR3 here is CATTGGGEQYF. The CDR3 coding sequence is TGTGCCACCACAGGGGGAGGCGAGCAGTACTTC.

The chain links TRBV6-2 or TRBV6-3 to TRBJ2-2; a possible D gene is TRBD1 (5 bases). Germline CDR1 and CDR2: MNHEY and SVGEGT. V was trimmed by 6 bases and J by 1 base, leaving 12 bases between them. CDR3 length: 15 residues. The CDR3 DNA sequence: TGTGCCAGCAGCCTGCTCAGGGAGAACACCGGGGAGCTGTTTTTT. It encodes CASSLLRENTGELFF.

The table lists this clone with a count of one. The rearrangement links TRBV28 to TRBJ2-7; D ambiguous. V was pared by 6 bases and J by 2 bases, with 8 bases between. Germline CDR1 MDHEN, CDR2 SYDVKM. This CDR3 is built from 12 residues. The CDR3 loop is CASSPTPYEQYF. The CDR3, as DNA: TGTGCCAGCAGCCCAACTCCCTACGAGCAGTACTTC.

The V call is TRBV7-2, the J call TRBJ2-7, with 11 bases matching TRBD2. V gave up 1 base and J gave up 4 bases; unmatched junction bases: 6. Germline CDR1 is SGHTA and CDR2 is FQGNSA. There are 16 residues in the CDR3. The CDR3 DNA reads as TGTGCCAGCAGCTTAGGGCTAGCGGGAGGTAAATACGAGCAGTACTTC. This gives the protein CASSLGLAGGKYEQYF. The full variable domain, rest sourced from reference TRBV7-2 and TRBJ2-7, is GAGVSQSPSNKVTEKGKDVELRCDPISGHTALYWYRQSLGQGLEFLIYFQGNSAPDKSGLPSDRFSAERTGGSVSTLTIQRTQQEDSAVYLCASSLGLAGGKYEQYFGPGTRLTVT.

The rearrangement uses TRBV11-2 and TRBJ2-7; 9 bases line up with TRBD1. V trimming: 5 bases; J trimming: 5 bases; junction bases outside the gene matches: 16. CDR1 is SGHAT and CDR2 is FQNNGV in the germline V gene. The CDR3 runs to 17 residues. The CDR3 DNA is TGTGCCAGCAGCCACCACTTGCAAGGGACAGGGAACGACGAGCAGTACTTC. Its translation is CASSHHLQGTGNDEQYF.